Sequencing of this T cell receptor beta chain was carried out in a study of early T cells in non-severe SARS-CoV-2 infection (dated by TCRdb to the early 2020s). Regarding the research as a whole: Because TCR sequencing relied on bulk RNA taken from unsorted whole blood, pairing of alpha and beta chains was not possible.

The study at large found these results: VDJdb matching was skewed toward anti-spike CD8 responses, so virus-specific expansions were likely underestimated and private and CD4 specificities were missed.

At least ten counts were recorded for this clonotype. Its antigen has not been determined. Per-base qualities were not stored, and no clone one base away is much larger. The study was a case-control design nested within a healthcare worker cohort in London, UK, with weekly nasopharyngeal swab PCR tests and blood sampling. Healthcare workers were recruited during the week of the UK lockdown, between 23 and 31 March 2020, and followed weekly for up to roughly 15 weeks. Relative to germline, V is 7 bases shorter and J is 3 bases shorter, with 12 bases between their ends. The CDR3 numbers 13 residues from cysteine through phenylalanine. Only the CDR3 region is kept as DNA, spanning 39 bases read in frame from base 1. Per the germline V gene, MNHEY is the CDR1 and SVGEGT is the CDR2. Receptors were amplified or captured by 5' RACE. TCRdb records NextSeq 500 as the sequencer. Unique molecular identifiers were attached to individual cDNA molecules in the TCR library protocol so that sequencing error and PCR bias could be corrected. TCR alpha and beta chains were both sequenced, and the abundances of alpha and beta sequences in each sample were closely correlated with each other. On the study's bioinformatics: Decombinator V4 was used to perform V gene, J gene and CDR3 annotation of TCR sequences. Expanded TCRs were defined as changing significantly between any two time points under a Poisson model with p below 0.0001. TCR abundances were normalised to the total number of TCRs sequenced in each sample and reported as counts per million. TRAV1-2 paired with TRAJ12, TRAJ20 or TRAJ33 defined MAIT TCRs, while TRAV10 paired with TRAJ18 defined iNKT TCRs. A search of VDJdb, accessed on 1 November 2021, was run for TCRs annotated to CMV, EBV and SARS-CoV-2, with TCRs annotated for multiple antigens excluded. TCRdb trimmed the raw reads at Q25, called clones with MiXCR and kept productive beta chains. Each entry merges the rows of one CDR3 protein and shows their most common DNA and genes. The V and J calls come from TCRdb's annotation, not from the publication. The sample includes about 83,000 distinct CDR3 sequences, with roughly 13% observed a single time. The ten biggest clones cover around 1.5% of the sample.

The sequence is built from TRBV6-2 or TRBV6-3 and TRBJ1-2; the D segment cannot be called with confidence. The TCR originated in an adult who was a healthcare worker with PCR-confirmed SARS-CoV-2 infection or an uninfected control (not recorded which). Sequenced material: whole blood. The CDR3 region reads CASTLDGYYGYTF. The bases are TGTGCCAGCACCCTCGACGGCTACTATGGCTACACCTTC.